This is a list of T cell receptor beta chains from one sample in a study of long-term antiretroviral therapy in people with HIV. Method: immunoSEQ multiplex PCR; TCRdb's copy keeps in-frame clones and lacks some. The repertoire holds around 16,000 clones, with approximately 81% as singletons. Specimen: unsorted PBMCs, collected 3.2 years after starting antiretroviral therapy. All receptors derive from a woman between 35 and 50 years old with HIV. CDR3s include the opening cysteine and the closing phenylalanine or tryptophan. A D gene is named only where the DNA matches it firmly. Where a row states a size, it is once, few, many or the class of an expanded clone; other rows omit it.

>TRBV6-1|TRBJ1-1|-|-
CASSGQTNTEAFF
TGTGCCAGCAGTGGGCAGACGAACACTGAAGCTTTCTTT
>TRBV7-2|TRBJ2-7|TRBD1|-
CASSPGTGSYEQYF
TGTGCCAGCAGCCCCGGGACAGGATCCTACGAGCAGTACTTC
>TRBV7-9|TRBJ1-3|TRBD1|-
CASSLPRQGAGNTIYF
TGTGCCAGCAGCTTACCTCGACAGGGGGCTGGAAACACCATATATTTT
>TRBV6-6|TRBJ2-6|-|-
CASSPTEGANVLTF
TGTGCCAGCAGCCCGACAGAAGGGGCCAACGTCCTGACTTTC
>TRBV5-1|TRBJ1-3|TRBD1|once
CASSLGAGTGGENTIYF
TGCGCCAGCAGCTTGGGGGCCGGGACAGGGGGCGAAAACACCATATATTTT
>TRBV7-9|TRBJ1-2|-|-
CASSLDPNLGYTF
TGTGCCAGCAGCTTAGATCCCAATCTCGGCTACACCTTC
>TRBV7-9|TRBJ2-2|-|-
CASSLRDLNTGELFF
TGTGCCAGCAGCCTCCGGGACCTCAACACCGGGGAGCTGTTTTTT
>TRBV10-3|TRBJ1-1|TRBD1|-
CAISESQGVRRANTEAFF
TGTGCCATCAGTGAGTCGCAGGGGGTTCGGAGAGCGAACACTGAAGCTTTCTTT
>TRBV30|TRBJ1-2|-|-
CAWSGSHYTF
TGTGCCTGGTCCGGGAGTCACTACACCTTC
>TRBV18|TRBJ1-1|-|-
CASSPPESGEAFF
TGTGCCAGCTCACCACCAGAGTCCGGTGAAGCTTTCTTT
>TRBV7-2|TRBJ2-2|TRBD1|-
CASSLATGAGELFF
TGTGCCAGCAGCTTAGCAACAGGGGCCGGGGAGCTGTTTTTT
>TRBV30|TRBJ2-5|-|-
CAWSVQETQYF
TGTGCCTGGTCAGTACAAGAGACCCAGTACTTC
>TRBV6-1|TRBJ1-1|-|-
CASREISGSGTEAFF
TGTGCCAGCAGGGAGATCAGTGGATCGGGCACTGAAGCTTTCTTT
>TRBV6-5|TRBJ1-3|-|-
CASSYGSSGNTIYF
TGTGCCAGCAGTTACGGCAGCTCTGGAAACACCATATATTTT
>TRBV27|TRBJ1-2|-|few
CASSSPGGAGYTF
TGTGCCAGCAGTTCCCCGGGCGGGGCTGGCTACACCTTC
>TRBV5-1|TRBJ2-5|TRBD1|-
CASSLGDSTETQYF
TGCGCCAGCAGCTTGGGGGACAGCACGGAGACCCAGTACTTC
>TRBV5-1|TRBJ1-6|-|once
CASSERDLGGNSPLHF
TGCGCCAGCAGCGAAAGGGACTTAGGGGGTAATTCACCCCTCCACTTT
>TRBV20-1|TRBJ1-1|-|-
CSAARQTEAFF
TGCAGTGCTGCGCGGCAGACTGAAGCTTTCTTT
>TRBV18|TRBJ2-3|-|-
CASSPPPGGRTDTQYF
TGTGCCAGCTCACCTCCCCCCGGGGGGCGAACAGATACGCAGTATTTT
>TRBV5-1|TRBJ2-2|-|-
CASSSTPGINTGELFF
TGCGCCAGCAGCTCCACTCCAGGGATAAACACCGGGGAGCTGTTTTTT
>TRBV6-1|TRBJ2-1|-|-
CASSERLDRTNEQFF
TGTGCCAGCAGTGAGCGACTAGACAGGACGAATGAGCAGTTCTTC
>TRBV11-3|TRBJ1-5|-|few
CASSATGNSNQPQHF
TGTGCCAGCAGCGCAACAGGGAATAGCAATCAGCCCCAGCATTTT
>TRBV7-9|TRBJ1-2|TRBD1|-
CASSLGDSPRDRGSGYTF
TGTGCCAGCAGCTTAGGGGACTCCCCCCGGGACAGGGGAAGTGGCTACACCTTC
>TRBV5-8|TRBJ1-2|-|-
CASSLRGGHGYTF
TGTGCCAGCAGCTTGAGGGGGGGGCATGGCTACACCTTC
>TRBV5-1|TRBJ2-7|TRBD1|once
CASSRESGTGMSEQYF
TGCGCCAGCAGCCGAGAATCCGGGACAGGGATGTCCGAGCAGTACTTC
>TRBV18|TRBJ1-4|-|-
CASSPFRDTPYEKLFF
TGTGCCAGCTCACCTTTCCGGGACACCCCTTATGAAAAACTGTTTTTT
>TRBV12-5|TRBJ2-5|TRBD2|-
CASGSGGGETQYF
TGTGCTAGCGGTAGCGGGGGCGGGGAGACCCAGTACTTC
>TRBV5-1|TRBJ1-4|TRBD1|-
CASHPGQVPTNEKLFF
TGCGCCAGCCATCCAGGACAGGTACCAACTAATGAAAAACTGTTTTTT
>TRBV18|TRBJ2-5|-|-
CASRGLQETQYF
TGTGCCAGCCGGGGCTTACAAGAGACCCAGTACTTC
>TRBV25-1|TRBJ1-4|-|-
CASSGDGATNEKLFF
TGTGCCAGCAGTGGGGACGGAGCAACTAATGAAAAACTGTTTTTT
>TRBV18|TRBJ1-3|TRBD1|-
CASSLSGQVGGNTIYF
TGTGCCAGCTCACTTTCGGGACAGGTCGGTGGAAACACCATATATTTT
>TRBV7-9|TRBJ2-2|-|few
CASSLELTAEPGTGELFF
TGTGCCAGCAGCTTAGAGTTGACAGCAGAACCGGGCACCGGGGAGCTGTTTTTT
>TRBV5-1|TRBJ1-2|TRBD1|few
CASSLRGLTYGYTF
TGCGCCAGCAGCTTAAGGGGGCTTACCTATGGCTACACCTTC
>TRBV29-1|TRBJ1-2|-|-
CSVEDPLVGGYTF
TGCAGCGTTGAAGATCCCCTCGTGGGAGGCTACACCTTC
>TRBV19|TRBJ2-2|-|-
CATAGTYFLSGELFF
TGTGCCACGGCGGGGACATACTTTTTATCCGGGGAGCTGTTTTTT
>TRBV4-1|TRBJ1-5|-|few
CASSQDGGRGSEQPQHF
TGCGCCAGCAGCCAAGATGGGGGCCGTGGGTCGGAGCAGCCCCAGCATTTT
>TRBV30|TRBJ2-7|TRBD2|-
CAWSVYSDWLAGGSSYEQYF
TGTGCCTGGAGTGTATACTCAGATTGGCTAGCGGGGGGATCCTCCTACGAGCAGTACTTC
>TRBV27|TRBJ1-5|-|-
CASSFAGAQPQHF
TGTGCCAGCAGTTTCGCTGGGGCACAGCCCCAGCATTTT
>TRBV30|TRBJ2-2|-|few
CAWSVLGPGELFF
TGTGCCTGGAGTGTGTTAGGGCCCGGGGAGCTGTTTTTT
>TRBV5-5|TRBJ2-5|-|-
CASSLGGDREETQYF
TGTGCCAGCAGCTTAGGAGGAGATCGGGAGGAGACCCAGTACTTC
>TRBV6-6|TRBJ1-5|-|-
CASSYSSQGGNQPQHF
TGTGCCAGCAGTTACTCGTCACAGGGAGGCAATCAGCCCCAGCATTTT